The rows below give T cell receptor beta chains drawn from one sample of a study of T cell responses to AZD1222 COVID-19 vaccine. Profiling relied on immunoSEQ multiplex PCR, and the TCRdb table lists in-frame clones only, not all of them. The repertoire holds some 200,000 clones, roughly 92% seen once, with 1.5% to 2% in the top ten. Source: peripheral blood, taken 28 days after the second AZD1222 dose. Every receptor here comes from an adult who received the AZD1222 COVID-19 vaccine. Both conserved end residues are part of each CDR3. A D gene is named only where the DNA matches it firmly. Not every row has a clone size; where given, it reads once, few, many or a size class.

>-|TRBJ1-6|-|TRBV5-1
TGCGCCAGCAGCCCACGCGCTAAAGAAGCAGATAATTCACCCCTCCACTTT
CASSPRAKEADNSPLHF
>-|TRBJ1-2|TRBD1|TRBV29-1
TGCAGCGTTGGAGGGACAGTCCATGGCTACACCTTC
CSVGGTVHGYTF
>few|TRBJ1-3|-|TRBV12-3/TRBV12-4
TGTGCCAGCAGCCTAGGACAGGGAAACACCATATATTTT
CASSLGQGNTIYF
>-|TRBJ2-1|-|TRBV5-8
TGTGCCAGCAGCTCACAACCGGGACTCCCAGCTGGGGGTGAGCAGTTCTTC
CASSSQPGLPAGGEQFF
>-|TRBJ1-3|-|TRBV5-4
TGTGCCAGCAGCTTAGACAGCAGGATCTCTGGAAACACCATATATTTT
CASSLDSRISGNTIYF
>-|TRBJ2-3|-|TRBV7-3
TGTGCCAGCAGCGCAAAGGGACGGTACACAGATACGCAGTATTTT
CASSAKGRYTDTQYF
>once|TRBJ2-1|TRBD1|TRBV6-5
TGTGCCAGCGCAGGACAGGGTTACAATGAGCAGTTCTTC
CASAGQGYNEQFF
>once|TRBJ1-5|TRBD1|TRBV7-2
TGTGCCAGCAGCGGGACAGGGTCTAGCAATCAGCCCCAGCATTTT
CASSGTGSSNQPQHF
>once|TRBJ2-1|TRBD2|TRBV6-5
TGTGCCAGCAGTTTCGGACTAGCGGGGGCATACAATGAGCAGTTCTTC
CASSFGLAGAYNEQFF
>-|TRBJ1-4|TRBD1|TRBV9
TGTGCCAGCAGCGGGGGAGGACAGGGGTGGTACACTAATGAAAAACTGTTTTTT
CASSGGGQGWYTNEKLFF
>-|TRBJ1-1|-|TRBV7-2
TGTGCCAGCAGCACCAAGGGGAACACTGAAGCTTTCTTT
CASSTKGNTEAFF
>-|TRBJ1-2|-|TRBV5-6
TGTGCCAGCAGCTTGGTAGGGCGCGGCTACACCTTC
CASSLVGRGYTF
>-|TRBJ2-3|TRBD1|TRBV5-8
TGTGCCAGCAGCTTCGACAGGGGGGCAGATACGCAGTATTTT
CASSFDRGADTQYF
>-|TRBJ2-7|-|TRBV6-1
TGTGCCAGCAGTGAAGCAGATGGGGTAGGATACGAGCAGTACTTC
CASSEADGVGYEQYF
>once|TRBJ2-1|-|TRBV7-3
TGTGCCAGCAGCTTAGGCACCGACAATGAGCAGTTCTTC
CASSLGTDNEQFF
>once|TRBJ1-3|TRBD1|TRBV6-5
TGTGCCACCCGGGGACAGCCCATCTCTGGAAACACCATATATTTT
CATRGQPISGNTIYF
>-|TRBJ2-1|TRBD2|TRBV5-1
TGCGCCAGCAGCTCCGGGACTAGCGGGAGGGCCGTAGGTGAGCAGTTCTTC
CASSSGTSGRAVGEQFF
>-|TRBJ2-1|TRBD2|TRBV3-1/TRBV3-2
TGTGCCAGCAGCCTAATTAGGAGAACTAGCGGGGTCTACAATGAGCAGTTCTTC
CASSLIRRTSGVYNEQFF
>-|TRBJ1-1|-|TRBV6-6
TGTGCCAGCAGTTACTCGGACACCCCAGGGAACACTGAAGCTTTCTTT
CASSYSDTPGNTEAFF
>-|TRBJ1-6|-|TRBV7-2
TGTGCCAGCAGCTTAGGACCAGGGAATAATTCACCCCTCCACTTT
CASSLGPGNNSPLHF
>-|TRBJ2-7|-|TRBV18
TGTGCCAGCTCATCCTTATCGGGCGAGCAGTACTTC
CASSSLSGEQYF
>once|TRBJ2-1|TRBD2|TRBV7-2
TGTGCCAGCAGCTTGACGGGAGGGCCGGGGAATGAGCAGTTCTTC
CASSLTGGPGNEQFF
>-|TRBJ2-7|TRBD2|TRBV5-1
TGCGCCAGCAGCTTCCTAGCGGGGGAGCAGTACTTC
CASSFLAGEQYF
>few|TRBJ2-2|-|TRBV11-2
TGTGCCAGCAGCTTAGTGACGGGGCTACAGTCCACCGGGGAGCTGTTTTTT
CASSLVTGLQSTGELFF
>-|TRBJ2-4|-|TRBV11-3
TGTGCCAGCAGCTTAGTCTTGAGACCGAGTTCCTCTCTAGCCAAAAACATTCAGTACTTC
CASSLVLRPSSSLAKNIQYF
>-|TRBJ2-7|-|TRBV18
TGTGCCAGCTCACCACCCTCCCGGGGACCCAACGAGCAGTACTTC
CASSPPSRGPNEQYF
>-|TRBJ2-1|-|TRBV7-8
TGTGCCAGCAGCTTAGAGGTGGGTTCGCTCTACAATGAGCAGTTCTTC
CASSLEVGSLYNEQFF
>-|TRBJ1-2|-|TRBV4-2
TGTGCCAGCAGCCAAGAAGAACAGCTTAACTATGGCTACACCTTC
CASSQEEQLNYGYTF
>-|TRBJ1-1|-|TRBV18
TGTGCCAGCTCACCACCCGCGCCATTGAACACTGAAGCTTTCTTT
CASSPPAPLNTEAFF
>once|TRBJ2-7|-|TRBV7-9
TGTGCCAGCAGCTTGACAGGAGCCTACGAGCAGTACTTC
CASSLTGAYEQYF
>-|TRBJ2-1|TRBD1|TRBV5-1
TGCGCCAGCAGCTCCCGACAGGGGGCGCGGAGTGAGCAGTTCTTC
CASSSRQGARSEQFF
>once|TRBJ1-2|-|TRBV2
TGTGCCAGCAGTGGGACAGCCTATGGCTACACCTTC
CASSGTAYGYTF
>-|TRBJ2-3|TRBD2|TRBV29-1
TGCAGCGTTGTAGGGCGGGAGAACACAGATACGCAGTATTTT
CSVVGRENTDTQYF